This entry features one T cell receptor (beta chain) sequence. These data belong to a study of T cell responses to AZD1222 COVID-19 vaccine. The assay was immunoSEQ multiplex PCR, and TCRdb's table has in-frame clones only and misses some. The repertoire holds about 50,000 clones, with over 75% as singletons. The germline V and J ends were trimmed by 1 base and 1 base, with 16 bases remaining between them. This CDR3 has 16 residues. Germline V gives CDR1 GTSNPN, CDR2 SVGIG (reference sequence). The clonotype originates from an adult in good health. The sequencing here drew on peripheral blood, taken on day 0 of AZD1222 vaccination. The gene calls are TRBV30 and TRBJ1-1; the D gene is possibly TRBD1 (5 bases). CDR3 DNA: TGTGCCTGGAGTGAGTGCTCGGCAGGGAAGAACACTGAAGCTTTCTTT. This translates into CAWSECSAGKNTEAFF.